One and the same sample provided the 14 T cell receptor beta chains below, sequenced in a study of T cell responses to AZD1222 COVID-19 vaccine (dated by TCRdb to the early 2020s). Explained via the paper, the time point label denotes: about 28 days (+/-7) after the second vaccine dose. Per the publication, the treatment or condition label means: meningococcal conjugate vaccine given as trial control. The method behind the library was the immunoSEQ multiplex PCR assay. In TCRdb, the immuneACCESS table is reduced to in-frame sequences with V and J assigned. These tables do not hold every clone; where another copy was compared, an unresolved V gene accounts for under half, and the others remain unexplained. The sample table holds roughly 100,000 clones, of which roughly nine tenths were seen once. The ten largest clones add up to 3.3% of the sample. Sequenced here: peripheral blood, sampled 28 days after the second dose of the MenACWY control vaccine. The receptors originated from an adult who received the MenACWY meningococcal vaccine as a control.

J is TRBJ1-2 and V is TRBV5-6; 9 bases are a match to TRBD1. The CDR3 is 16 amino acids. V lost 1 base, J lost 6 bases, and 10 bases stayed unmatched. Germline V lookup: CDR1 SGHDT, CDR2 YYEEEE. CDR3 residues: CASSLRRNRGLNGYTF. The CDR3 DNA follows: TGTGCCAGCAGCTTGCGGAGAAACAGGGGGCTAAATGGCTACACCTTC.

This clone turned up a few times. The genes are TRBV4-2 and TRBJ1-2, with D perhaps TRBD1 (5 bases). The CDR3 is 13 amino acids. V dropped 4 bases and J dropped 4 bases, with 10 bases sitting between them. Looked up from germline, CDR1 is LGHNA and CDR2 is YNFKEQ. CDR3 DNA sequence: TGTGCCAGCAGCCCGGGGGAGGGCTATGGCTACACCTTC. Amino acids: CASSPGEGYGYTF.

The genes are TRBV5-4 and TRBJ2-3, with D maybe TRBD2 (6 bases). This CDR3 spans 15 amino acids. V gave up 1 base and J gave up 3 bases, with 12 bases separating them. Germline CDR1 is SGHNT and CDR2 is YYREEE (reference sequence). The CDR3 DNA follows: TGTGCCAGCAGCTTGAGTGCGGGGCTGACAGATACGCAGTATTTT. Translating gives CASSLSAGLTDTQYF. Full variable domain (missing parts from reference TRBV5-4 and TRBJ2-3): ETGVTQSPTHLIKTRGQQVTLRCSSQSGHNTVSWYQQALGQGPQFIFQYYREEENGRGNFPPRFSGLQFPNYSSELNVNALELDDSALYLCASSLSAGLTDTQYFGPGTRLTVL.

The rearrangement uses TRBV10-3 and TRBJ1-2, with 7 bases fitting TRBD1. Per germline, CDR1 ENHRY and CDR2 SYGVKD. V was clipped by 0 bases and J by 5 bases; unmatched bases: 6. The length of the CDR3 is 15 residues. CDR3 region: CAISESQGGRYGYTF. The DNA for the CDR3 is TGTGCCATCAGTGAGTCTCAGGGGGGACGGTATGGCTACACCTTC.

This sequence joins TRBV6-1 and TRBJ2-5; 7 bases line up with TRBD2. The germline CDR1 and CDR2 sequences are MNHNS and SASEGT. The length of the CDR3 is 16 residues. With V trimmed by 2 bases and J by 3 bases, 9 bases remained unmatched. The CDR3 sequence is CASSELAGTNEETQYF. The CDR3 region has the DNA TGTGCCAGCAGTGAACTGGCCGGGACTAACGAAGAGACCCAGTACTTC.

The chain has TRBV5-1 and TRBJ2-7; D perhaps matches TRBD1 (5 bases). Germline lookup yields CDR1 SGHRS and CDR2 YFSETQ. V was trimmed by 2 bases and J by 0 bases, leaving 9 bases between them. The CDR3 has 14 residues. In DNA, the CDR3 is TGCGCCAGCAGCTTACAGGACCCCTCCTACGAGCAGTACTTC. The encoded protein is CASSLQDPSYEQYF.

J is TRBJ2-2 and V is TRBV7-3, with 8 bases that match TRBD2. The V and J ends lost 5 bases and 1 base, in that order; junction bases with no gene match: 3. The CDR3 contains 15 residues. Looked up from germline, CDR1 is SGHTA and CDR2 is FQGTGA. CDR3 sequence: CASSLSGVNTGELFF. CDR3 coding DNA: TGTGCCAGCAGCCTTAGCGGGGTGAACACCGGGGAGCTGTTTTTT.

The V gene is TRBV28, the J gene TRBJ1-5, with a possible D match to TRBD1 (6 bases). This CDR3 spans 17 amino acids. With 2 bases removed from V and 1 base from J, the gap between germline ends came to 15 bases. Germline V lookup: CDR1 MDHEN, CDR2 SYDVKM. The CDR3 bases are TGTGCCAGCAGTTTAGGGGGGTACGGACAGAGCAATCAGCCCCAGCATTTT. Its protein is CASSLGGYGQSNQPQHF. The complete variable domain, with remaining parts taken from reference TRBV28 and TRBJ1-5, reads DVKVTQSSRYLVKRTGEKVFLECVQDMDHENMFWYRQDPGLGLRLIYFSYDVKMKEKGDIPEGYSVSREKKERFSLILESASTNQTSMYLCASSLGGYGQSNQPQHFGDGTRLSIL.

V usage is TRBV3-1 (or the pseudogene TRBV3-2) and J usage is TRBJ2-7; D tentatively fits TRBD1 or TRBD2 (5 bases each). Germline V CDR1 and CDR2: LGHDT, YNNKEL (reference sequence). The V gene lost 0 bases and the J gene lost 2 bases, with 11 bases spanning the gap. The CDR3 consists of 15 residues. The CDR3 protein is CASSQERGLTYEQYF. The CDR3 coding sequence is TGTGCCAGCAGCCAAGAACGGGGCCTCACCTACGAGCAGTACTTC.

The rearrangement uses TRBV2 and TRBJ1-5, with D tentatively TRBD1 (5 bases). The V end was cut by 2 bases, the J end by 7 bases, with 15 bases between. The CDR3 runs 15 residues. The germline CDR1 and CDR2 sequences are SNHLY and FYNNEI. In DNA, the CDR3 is TGTGCCAGCAGTGAAAGCGCAGGGCTGGGGCAGCCCCAGCATTTT. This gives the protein CASSESAGLGQPQHF.

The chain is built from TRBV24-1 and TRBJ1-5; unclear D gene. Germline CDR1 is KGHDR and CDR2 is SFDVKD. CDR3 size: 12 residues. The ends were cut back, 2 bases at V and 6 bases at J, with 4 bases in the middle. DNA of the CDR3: TGTGCCACCAGTGATTCAGCTCAGCCCCAGCATTTT. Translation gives CATSDSAQPQHF.

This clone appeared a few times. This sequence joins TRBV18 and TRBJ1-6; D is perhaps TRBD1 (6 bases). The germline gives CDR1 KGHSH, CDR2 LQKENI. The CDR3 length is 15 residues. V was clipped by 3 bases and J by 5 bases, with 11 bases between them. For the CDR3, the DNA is TGTGCCAGCTCACCCGGACAGAGAAATAATTCACCCCTCCACTTT. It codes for CASSPGQRNNSPLHF.

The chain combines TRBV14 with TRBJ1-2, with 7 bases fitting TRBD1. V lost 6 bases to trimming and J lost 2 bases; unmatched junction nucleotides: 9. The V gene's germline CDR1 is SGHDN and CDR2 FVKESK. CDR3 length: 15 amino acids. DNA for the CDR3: TGTGCCAGCAGATACAGGACAGGACCCAACTATGGCTACACCTTC. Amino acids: CASRYRTGPNYGYTF.

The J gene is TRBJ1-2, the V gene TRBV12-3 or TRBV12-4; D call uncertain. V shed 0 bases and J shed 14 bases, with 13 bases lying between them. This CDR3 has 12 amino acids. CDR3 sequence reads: CASSLAFEPKTF. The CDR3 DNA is TGTGCCAGCAGTTTAGCGTTCGAACCCAAGACCTTC.